This T cell receptor (beta chain) is drawn from a study of cytomegalovirus exposure and HLA in healthy donors. The study, taken as a whole, reports: As a later analysis revealed, most CMV-associated TCR beta chains appeared HLA-restricted.

This clone was observed a handful of times. Its cognate antigen is unknown. The PCR contained 60 Vbeta and 13 Jbeta primers. Repertoires were generated with immunoSEQ multiplex PCR, while TCRdb's copy carries only in-frame clones and drops some. The data contain some 100,000 clones, roughly 80% of them seen just once; the ten biggest clones take up 7% to 9%. This CDR3 region has 16 residues. V shed 2 bases and J 7 bases; nucleotides not matched to a gene: 11. Germline CDR1 MGHDK, CDR2 SYGVNS. This receptor was identified in a woman aged 45-60 years in good health and CMV-seropositive. Sequencing was done on a sample of PBMCs. This sequence joins TRBV25-1 and TRBJ2-5; 9 nucleotides agree with TRBD2. CDR3 sequence: CASSELDSGGGGTQYF. The CDR3, as DNA: TGTGCCAGCAGTGAACTGGATAGCGGGGGCGGAGGGACCCAGTACTTC.